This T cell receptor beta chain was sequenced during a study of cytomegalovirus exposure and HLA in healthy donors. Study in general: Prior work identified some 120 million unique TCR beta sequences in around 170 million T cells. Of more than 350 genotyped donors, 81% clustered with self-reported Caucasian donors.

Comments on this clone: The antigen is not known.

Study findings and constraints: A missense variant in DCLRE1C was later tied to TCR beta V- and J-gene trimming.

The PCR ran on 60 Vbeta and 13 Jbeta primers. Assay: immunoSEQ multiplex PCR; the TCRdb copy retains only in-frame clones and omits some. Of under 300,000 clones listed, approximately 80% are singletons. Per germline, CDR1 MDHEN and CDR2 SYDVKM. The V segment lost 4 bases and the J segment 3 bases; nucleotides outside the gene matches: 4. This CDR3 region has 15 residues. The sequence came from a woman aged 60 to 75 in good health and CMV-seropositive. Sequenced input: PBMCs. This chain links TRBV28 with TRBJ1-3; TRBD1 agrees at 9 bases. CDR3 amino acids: CASSSGTGNGNTIYF. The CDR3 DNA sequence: TGTGCCAGCAGTTCCGGGACAGGGAATGGAAACACCATATATTTT.